The next 13 T cell receptor beta chains were all read from a single sample in a study of long-term antiretroviral therapy in people with HIV. At the survey level, the v3.0 immunoSEQ assay was run. Measured with immunoSEQ multiplex PCR; TCRdb has only the in-frame clones, and not every one. The sample has 30,000 to 40,000 clones, 80% to 90% seen once. Sequenced here: unsorted PBMCs, sampled 0.4 years before starting antiretroviral therapy. Receptor source: a man younger than 35 with HIV.

Here the CDR3 reads CASSLLGTGNTEAFF. The CDR3 nucleotides are TGTGCCAGCAGCTTGTTGGGGACAGGGAACACTGAAGCTTTCTTT. This chain links TRBV7-3 with TRBJ1-1, with 8 nucleotides matching TRBD1. V dropped 3 bases and J dropped 1; count of bases not matched to a gene: 4. The CDR3 consists of 15 residues. Germline V gene data show CDR1 as SGHTA and CDR2 as FQGTGA.

The chain joins TRBV29-1 to TRBJ2-1; D not resolved. The CDR3 sequence is 13 residues long. The V gene's germline CDR1 is SQVTM and CDR2 ANQGSEA. V lost 6 bases to trimming and J lost 3 bases, with 12 bases between them. The CDR3 loop reads CSVRTPHYNEQFF. DNA of the CDR3: TGCAGCGTGAGGACCCCCCACTACAATGAGCAGTTCTTC.

The V gene is TRBV7-8, the J gene TRBJ1-1; the D is unclear. Germline CDR1 and CDR2: SGHVS and FQNEAQ. V was cut by 5 bases and J by 0 bases, with 7 bases left in between. There are 13 residues in the CDR3. CDR3: CASSAPMNTEAFF. CDR3 bases: TGTGCCAGCAGCGCACCGATGAACACTGAAGCTTTCTTT.

This clone was found once. V usage is TRBV2 and J usage is TRBJ2-1; TRBD2 matches at 9 bases. The CDR3 loop spans 16 amino acids. CDR1 is SNHLY and CDR2 is FYNNEI in the germline V gene. V was pared by 6 bases and J by 6 bases, with 12 bases of the junction left unmatched. CDR3 coding DNA: TGTGCCAGCAGACCCAATAGCGGGGGATCTCCCAATGAGCAGTTCTTC. This codes for CASRPNSGGSPNEQFF.

V gene TRBV5-6 combines with J gene TRBJ1-2; possible D gene TRBD1, 6 bases. V lost 0 bases to trimming and J lost 6 bases, with 6 bases between them. Germline-derived CDR1 and CDR2 are SGHDT and YYEEEE. The CDR3 runs 12 residues. The CDR3 DNA sequence: TGTGCCAGCAGCTTGGGGGGGCATGGCTACACCTTC. It encodes CASSLGGHGYTF.

Only one count was recorded for this clone. The chain uses TRBV6-1 and TRBJ1-1, with 9 bases that match TRBD1. Germline CDR1 and CDR2: MNHNS and SASEGT. The junction had 8 bases not matched to a gene; V was cut back by 6 bases and J by 9 bases. This CDR3 is 13 amino acids long. The CDR3, as DNA: TGTGCCAGCAGATCAGGACAGGGGAGGAAAGCTTTCTTT. Amino acids: CASRSGQGRKAFF.

V is TRBV7-3 and J is TRBJ2-5, with D perhaps matching TRBD2 (7 bases). This CDR3 region has 16 residues. Germline values: CDR1 SGHTA, CDR2 FQGTGA. With 5 bases removed from V and 2 bases from J, the gap between germline ends came to 18 bases. The CDR3: CASSPGGGRGQETQYF. As DNA, the CDR3 is TGTGCCAGCAGCCCGGGGGGCGGGAGAGGGCAAGAGACCCAGTACTTC.

This sequence joins TRBV30 and TRBJ1-4; the D gene is possibly TRBD1 (5 bases). The V gene's germline CDR1 is GTSNPN and CDR2 SVGIG (reference sequence). Trimming took 2 bases from V and 2 from J, leaving 15 bases between them. The length of the CDR3 is 16 residues. Here the CDR3 DNA reads TGTGCCTGGAGTAACCGAGTCGAGGGGACTAATGAAAAACTGTTTTTT. Encoded protein: CAWSNRVEGTNEKLFF.

The chain carries TRBV28 and TRBJ1-2, with D maybe TRBD1 (5 bases). Germline CDR1 reads MDHEN; CDR2 reads SYDVKM. The CDR3 extends over 14 amino acids. V lost 6 bases to trimming and J lost 3 bases, with 14 bases between them. The CDR3 sequence: CASRRHQGDYGYTF. DNA for the CDR3: TGTGCCAGCAGACGCCACCAGGGAGACTATGGCTACACCTTC.

V and J are TRBV28 and TRBJ1-2, with unresolved D. The CDR3 totals 13 residues. V lost 3 bases, J lost 4 bases, and 9 bases lay in between. Germline values: CDR1 MDHEN, CDR2 SYDVKM. The CDR3 coding sequence is TGTGCCAGCAGTTTCTTCACTTCCTATGGCTACACCTTC. Translated, it gives CASSFFTSYGYTF.

The genes are TRBV4-3 and TRBJ2-5, with 7 bases fitting TRBD2. CDR1 is LGHNA, CDR2 YSLEER, per germline. The CDR3 totals 15 residues. V lost 0 bases to trimming and J lost 5 bases; unmatched junction nucleotides: 6. The CDR3 sequence: CASSQEAGVRETQYF. Written as DNA, the CDR3 is TGCGCCAGCAGCCAAGAGGCGGGGGTTCGGGAGACCCAGTACTTC.

This clone was seen a few times. V usage is TRBV7-3 and J usage is TRBJ1-6, with no clear D. Trimming cost V 2 bases and J 7 bases, with 6 bases left between them. CDR3 length: 13 amino acids. Germline lookup yields CDR1 SGHTA and CDR2 FQGTGA. CDR3 loop: CASSLSGNSPLHF. For the CDR3, the DNA is TGTGCCAGCAGCTTATCCGGGAATTCACCCCTCCACTTT.

As to this clone: The junction differs from germline at one of its ends, possibly a read error. The chain has TRBV7-9 and TRBJ2-1; 7 nucleotides line up with TRBD1. CDR3 length: 16 amino acids. Looked up from germline, CDR1 is SEHNR and CDR2 is FQNEAQ (reference sequence). CDR3 amino acids: CASSLRSTGFYNEQFF. Here the CDR3 DNA reads TGCGCCAGCAGCCTTCGATCGACAGGGTTCTACAATGAGCAGTTCTTC.